These T cell receptor beta chains were read from a single sample in a study of vaccination and CD4 T cells after COVID-19. MiXCR, applied by TCRdb to the PCR reads, yields one record per CDR3 protein. Counted here are around 18,000 distinct CDR3 sequences, around 50% occurring once; the ten biggest clones make up over 20%. These receptors have no known antigen. Here the sequenced sample was CD4+ T cells from blood, cultured in vitro, taken about 7 months after SARS-CoV-2 vaccination. The receptors come from a human donor who had recovered from COVID-19. CDR3s include the opening cysteine and the closing phenylalanine or tryptophan. D genes are given only for firm matches. Only part of the rows carry a size: once, few, many, or a class if the clone is expanded.

j_gene,d_gene,len,abundance,v_gene,CDR3aa,CDR3nt
TRBJ1-6,TRBD1,15,-,TRBV6-2/TRBV6-3,CASSYSRTGGSPLHF,TGTGCCAGCAGTTACTCGCGGACAGGGGGCTCACCCCTCCACTTT
TRBJ1-1,-,14,few,TRBV29-1,CSVVEWGGNTEAFF,TGCAGCGTTGTTGAATGGGGGGGGAACACTGAAGCTTTCTTT
TRBJ1-1,TRBD1,16,-,TRBV7-2,CASSLGGRQGNTEAFF,TGTGCCAGCAGCTTAGGAGGACGACAGGGCAACACTGAAGCTTTCTTT
TRBJ1-1,TRBD1,14,few,TRBV7-9,CASSRRDRATEAFF,TGTGCCAGCAGCCGAAGGGACAGGGCCACTGAAGCTTTCTTT
TRBJ2-1,-,15,few,TRBV21-1,CASSNLRQGYNEQFF,TGTGCCAGCAGCAATTTGAGACAGGGGTACAATGAGCAGTTCTTC
TRBJ1-2,-,13,-,TRBV9,CASSVGPYYGYTF,TGTGCCAGCAGCGTAGGGCCCTACTATGGCTACACCTTC
TRBJ2-2,-,16,-,TRBV7-9,CASSLGQGSDTGELFF,TGTGCCAGCAGCTTAGGGCAGGGGAGTGACACCGGGGAGCTGTTTTTT
TRBJ2-7,-,16,-,TRBV7-2,CASSLDGAGGVYEQYF,TGTGCCAGCAGCTTAGACGGAGCAGGAGGGGTATACGAGCAGTACTTC
TRBJ1-5,-,13,-,TRBV12-3/TRBV12-4,CASSLSNGGAQHF,TGTGCCAGCAGCCTATCTAACGGGGGAGCCCAGCATTTT
TRBJ1-1,-,16,-,TRBV6-5,CASSYPPGGVNTEAFF,TGTGCCAGCAGTTACCCGCCCGGGGGGGTGAACACTGAAGCTTTCTTT
TRBJ2-3,TRBD2,14,-,TRBV7-2,CASSLAGGIDTQYF,TGTGCCAGCAGCTTAGCGGGGGGGATAGATACGCAGTATTTT
TRBJ2-5,TRBD2,17,-,TRBV7-2,CASSFRLAGGSLDPQYF,TGTGCCAGCAGCTTCCGACTAGCGGGAGGGAGTTTAGATCCCCAGTACTTC
TRBJ2-7,-,14,-,TRBV7-9,CASSLYLGWYEQYF,TGTGCCAGCAGCTTATATCTTGGGTGGTACGAGCAGTACTTC
TRBJ2-2,TRBD2,15,-,TRBV2,CASRLAAIGTGELFF,TGTGCCAGCAGACTAGCGGCCATTGGGACCGGGGAGCTGTTTTTT
TRBJ1-2,-,13,-,TRBV5-8,CASSPIGDYGYTF,TGTGCCAGCAGTCCCATCGGGGACTATGGCTACACCTTC
TRBJ2-2,-,15,-,TRBV6-1,CASRLPGKPAGELFF,TGTGCCAGCAGGTTACCAGGGAAGCCCGCCGGGGAGCTGTTTTTT
TRBJ2-6,-,14,-,TRBV29-1,CSVQQGSGANVLTF,TGCAGCGTCCAACAGGGCTCTGGGGCCAACGTCCTGACTTTC
TRBJ1-1,TRBD1,13,-,TRBV29-1,CSVEEGQGVRAFF,TGCAGCGTTGAAGAGGGGCAGGGGGTTAGGGCTTTCTTT
TRBJ1-1,-,16,once,TRBV4-3,CASSHSPGHMNTEAFF,TGCGCCAGCAGCCACAGCCCGGGACATATGAACACTGAAGCTTTCTTT
TRBJ1-6,TRBD1,20,-,TRBV7-3,CASSLWGRGQGASYNSPLHF,TGTGCCAGCAGCTTATGGGGGCGCGGACAGGGGGCTTCCTATAATTCACCCCTCCACTTT
TRBJ2-1,TRBD2,18,-,TRBV24-1,CATSDLRGTSGSYNEQFF,TGTGCCACCAGTGATTTGCGGGGGACTAGCGGGTCCTACAATGAGCAGTTCTTC
TRBJ2-1,-,15,-,TRBV7-9,CASSLEGISYNEQFF,TGTGCCAGCAGCTTAGAGGGAATCTCCTACAATGAGCAGTTCTTC
TRBJ2-1,TRBD2,16,-,TRBV7-3,CASSLTLAGGVGEQFF,TGTGCCAGCAGCTTAACACTAGCGGGAGGAGTAGGTGAGCAGTTCTTC
TRBJ2-7,-,14,few,TRBV27,CASRMRTRSYEQYF,TGTGCCAGCAGGATGCGAACTCGATCCTACGAGCAGTACTTC
TRBJ2-5,-,11,few,TRBV27,CASGYQETQYF,TGTGCCAGTGGGTACCAAGAGACCCAGTACTTC
TRBJ1-5,TRBD1,16,-,TRBV10-3,CAISEEWDRVDQPQHF,TGTGCCATCAGTGAAGAATGGGACAGGGTAGATCAGCCCCAGCATTTT
TRBJ2-1,-,14,-,TRBV28,CAAQRGSSYNEQFF,TGTGCCGCCCAAAGGGGGAGCTCCTACAATGAGCAGTTCTTC
TRBJ2-2,TRBD2,14,few,TRBV20-1,CSAPLSGGAGELFF,TGCAGTGCTCCCTTGAGCGGGGGGGCCGGGGAGCTGTTTTTT
TRBJ2-7,TRBD1,14,-,TRBV20-1,CSARRRQGDYEQYF,TGCAGTGCTAGAAGAAGACAGGGGGACTACGAGCAGTACTTC
TRBJ2-3,TRBD1,14,-,TRBV7-2,CASSADRYTDTQYF,TGTGCCAGCAGCGCGGACAGGTACACAGATACGCAGTATTTT
TRBJ1-1,-,14,few,TRBV18,CASSHWDGDTEAFF,TGTGCCAGCTCACATTGGGACGGGGACACTGAAGCTTTCTTT
TRBJ1-2,-,12,-,TRBV20-1,CSAPTDSYGYTF,TGCAGTGCCCCGACAGATTCCTATGGCTACACCTTC
TRBJ1-2,-,16,few,TRBV21-1,CASSKRSPGGDYGYTF,TGTGCCAGCAGCAAAAGGAGCCCAGGGGGCGACTATGGCTACACCTTC
TRBJ1-3,-,14,-,TRBV20-1,CSARRPGLVDTIYF,TGCAGTGCCAGAAGGCCAGGGTTGGTGGACACCATATATTTT
TRBJ2-5,TRBD1,13,-,TRBV7-3,CASSLTGEETQYF,TGTGCCAGCAGCTTGACAGGGGAAGAGACCCAGTACTTC
TRBJ1-5,-,17,few,TRBV6-1,CASSPQLEILSNQPQHF,TGTGCCAGCAGTCCCCAGCTGGAGATCCTTAGCAATCAGCCCCAGCATTTT
TRBJ2-5,TRBD1,14,few,TRBV24-1,CATSDSVTGETQYF,TGTGCCACCAGTGATTCGGTGACAGGGGAGACCCAGTACTTC
TRBJ2-5,-,16,few,TRBV6-1,CASSQSYDRLQETQYF,TGTGCCAGCAGCCAATCATATGACAGGTTACAAGAGACCCAGTACTTC
TRBJ2-5,-,11,-,TRBV7-2,CASSLVEAQYF,TGTGCCAGCAGCTTAGTTGAGGCCCAGTACTTC
TRBJ2-5,-,14,-,TRBV2,CASSESFEVETQYF,TGTGCCAGCAGTGAAAGTTTCGAGGTAGAGACCCAGTACTTC
TRBJ2-1,TRBD1,14,once,TRBV20-1,CSASEAGGVGEQFF,TGCAGTGCTAGTGAGGCAGGGGGCGTCGGGGAGCAGTTCTTC
TRBJ2-1,-,15,-,TRBV7-6,CASSLRGSSYNEQFF,TGTGCCAGCAGCTTAAGGGGGAGCTCCTACAATGAGCAGTTCTTC
TRBJ2-3,-,16,-,TRBV7-9,CASSPLASIDTDTQYF,TGTGCCAGCAGCCCCCTAGCTTCAATCGACACAGATACGCAGTATTTT
TRBJ2-2,TRBD2,16,-,TRBV7-6,CASSSLAGANTGELFF,TGTGCCAGCAGCTCGCTAGCGGGGGCCAACACCGGGGAGCTGTTTTTT
TRBJ1-2,TRBD1,13,-,TRBV19,CASSKTGGYGYTF,TGTGCCAGTAGTAAGACAGGGGGCTATGGCTACACCTTC
TRBJ1-2,TRBD1,17,once,TRBV6-5,CASSYLRTGGAGYGYTF,TGTGCCAGCAGTTACTTGAGGACAGGGGGCGCAGGGTATGGCTACACCTTC
TRBJ1-2,TRBD1,14,-,TRBV6-5,CATSYDRGLNGYTF,TGTGCCACCAGCTACGACAGGGGGCTAAATGGCTACACCTTC
TRBJ2-1,TRBD2,19,-,TRBV24-1,CATSHTRGGASGSMYEQFF,TGTGCCACCAGTCATACAAGAGGGGGGGCTAGCGGGAGTATGTATGAGCAGTTCTTC
TRBJ2-5,-,11,-,TRBV29-1,CSAGPQETQYF,TGCAGCGCCGGGCCCCAAGAGACCCAGTACTTC
TRBJ2-5,-,13,-,TRBV5-1,CASSLGLMETQYF,TGCGCCAGCAGCTTGGGACTAATGGAGACCCAGTACTTC
TRBJ2-3,TRBD2,19,few,TRBV20-1,CSARDLRTSGRGGTDTQYF,TGCAGTGCTAGAGATCTCCGAACTAGCGGGAGAGGTGGCACAGATACGCAGTATTTT
TRBJ1-5,TRBD1,14,-,TRBV19,CASSITGGNQPQHF,TGTGCCAGTAGTATAACAGGGGGAAATCAGCCCCAGCATTTT
TRBJ2-1,-,15,-,TRBV6-4,CASSDRDVPYNEQFF,TGTGCCAGCAGTGACCGGGACGTCCCCTACAATGAGCAGTTCTTC
TRBJ1-5,-,13,few,TRBV2,CASSNWANQPQHF,TGTGCCAGCAGTAATTGGGCAAATCAGCCCCAGCATTTT